Detailed here is one T cell receptor (beta chain). Its antigen is still unknown. The data belong to a study of cytomegalovirus exposure and HLA in healthy donors. Study as a whole: Early released data comprised about 84 million unique TCRs from HLA-typed donors.

Findings and limits, study-wide: The authors listed 150 to 200 TCR beta chains as cytomegalovirus-associated.

PCR primers comprised 60 Vbeta and 13 Jbeta primers. Produced via immunoSEQ multiplex PCR; TCRdb's table is partial and in-frame only. The sample holds 130,000 or so clones. The length of the CDR3 is 18 residues. The germline gives CDR1 PRHDT, CDR2 FYEKMQ (reference sequence). Between the trimmed V and J ends, which lost 5 bases and 0 bases, there was a span of 20 bases. The sequence was obtained from a man between 18 and 35 years old in good health and CMV-seronegative. Specimen: PBMCs. The chain links TRBV13 to TRBJ2-1; TRBD2 is a possible D gene (6 bases). The CDR3 protein is CASSPPGGAVSSYNEQFF. The CDR3 bases are TGTGCCAGCAGCCCCCCCGGGGGAGCTGTGAGCTCCTACAATGAGCAGTTCTTC.